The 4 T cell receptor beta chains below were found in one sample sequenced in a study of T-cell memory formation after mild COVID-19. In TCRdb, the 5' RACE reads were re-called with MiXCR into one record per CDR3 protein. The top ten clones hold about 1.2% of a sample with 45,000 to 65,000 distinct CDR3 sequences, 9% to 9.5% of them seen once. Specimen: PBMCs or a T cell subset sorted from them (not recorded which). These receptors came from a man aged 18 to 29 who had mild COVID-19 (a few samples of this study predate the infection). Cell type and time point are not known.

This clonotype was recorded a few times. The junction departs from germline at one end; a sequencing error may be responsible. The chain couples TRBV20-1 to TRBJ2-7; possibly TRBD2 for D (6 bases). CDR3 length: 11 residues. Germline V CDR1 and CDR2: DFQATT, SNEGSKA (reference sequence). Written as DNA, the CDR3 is TGCAGTGCTAGTGCCCGGGGAGGCAGGGTTTTC. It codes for CSASARGGRVF.

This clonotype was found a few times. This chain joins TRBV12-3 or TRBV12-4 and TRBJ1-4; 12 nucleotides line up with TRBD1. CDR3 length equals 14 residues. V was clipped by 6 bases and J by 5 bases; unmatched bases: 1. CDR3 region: CASRGTGGNEKLFF. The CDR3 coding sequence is TGTGCCAGCAGGGGGACAGGGGGCAATGAAAAACTGTTTTTT.

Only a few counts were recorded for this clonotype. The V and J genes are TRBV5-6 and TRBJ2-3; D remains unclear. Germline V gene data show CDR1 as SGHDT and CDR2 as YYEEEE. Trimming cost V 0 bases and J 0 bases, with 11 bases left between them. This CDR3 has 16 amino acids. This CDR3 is CASSLDTNPSTDTQYF. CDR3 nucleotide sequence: TGTGCCAGCAGCTTGGACACCAATCCCAGCACAGATACGCAGTATTTT.

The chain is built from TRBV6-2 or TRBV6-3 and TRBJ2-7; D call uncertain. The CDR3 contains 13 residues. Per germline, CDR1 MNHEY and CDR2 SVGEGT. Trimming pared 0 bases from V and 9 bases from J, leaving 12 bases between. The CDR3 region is CASSYSGLPGQYV. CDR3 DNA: TGTGCCAGCAGTTACTCAGGTCTCCCGGGGCAGTACGTC.